This entry concerns a single TCR beta chain. Profiled with immunoSEQ multiplex PCR; TCRdb holds only in-frame clones, not every one. The sample holds hundreds of thousands of clones; more than 80% are singletons and the top ten take 12%. These data belong to a study of Ad26.COV2.S vaccination and SARS-CoV-2 variants. Study details: Ad26.COV2.S, an intramuscular injection, was given once or twice 56 days apart.

Germline CDR1 is MGHRA and CDR2 is YSYEKL. This CDR3 is 13 amino acids long. The ends were cut back, 6 bases at V and 4 bases at J, with 11 bases in the middle. Stated treatment: 19 received Ad26.COV2.S at low or high dose, single or two shots; 5 received placebo; per-sample allocation not given. Collection of the samples took place on day 63 after the first injection of vaccine or placebo. This chain links TRBV4-1 with TRBJ2-3; weak D call: TRBD2 (5 bases). This receptor was taken from a person between 18 and 65 years old who received the Ad26.COV2.S COVID-19 vaccine or a placebo. Source: peripheral blood, taken in a trial of Ad26.COV2.S vaccine versus placebo. The CDR3: CASRVEGADTQYF. In DNA, the CDR3 is TGCGCCAGCAGAGTCGAGGGCGCAGATACGCAGTATTTT.